This T cell receptor (beta chain) derives from a study of shared clonotypes between healthy human individuals. Study in general: The plates for each donor numbered three CD4 naive, three CD4 memory, two CD8 naive and one CD8 memory. Findings and caveats of the study: The sharing of about 5% of naive CD4 clonotypes was seen across a handful of donors.

Authors' analysis steps: In the immunoSEQ data, sequences were junction-only and lacked quality scores, so filtering differed. Sequencing used immunoSEQ multiplex PCR; TCRdb keeps in-frame clones, though not all of them. The DNA gave D and trimming, while V, J and clone size come from that table. This table holds roughly 110,000 clones, more than 65% found once. Of note for this clone: Its antigen is unknown.

The junction had 1 base not matched to a gene; V was cut back by 6 bases and J by 5 bases. The CDR3 has 13 residues. Germline CDR1 is SGHAT and CDR2 is FQNNGV. The clonotype originates from a woman under 40 in good health. The V and J genes are TRBV11-2 and TRBJ1-5; 10 nucleotides line up with TRBD1. Source material: memory CD8+ T cells sorted from blood. Subset given: CD45RO+ cells pooled with CCR7-negative TemRA cells. The CDR3 reads CASSGTGDQPQHF. CDR3 sequence (DNA): TGTGCCAGCAGTGGGACAGGGGATCAGCCCCAGCATTTT.